One sample yielded the 19 T cell receptor beta chains listed below, sequenced in a study of T cells in Graves' hyperthyroidism and ophthalmopathy. TCR beta CDR3 regions were amplified from RNA transcripts. First-round RT-PCR with HTBI primers amplified the TCR CDR3 region. From the multiplex PCR reads, TCRdb called clonotypes with MiXCR, one entry per CDR3 protein. The repertoire consists of around 300,000 distinct CDR3 sequences, with around 15% occurring once and the leading ten covering approximately 7.9%. Sequencing was done on a sample of blood. These receptors originate from a woman aged 40 to 49 with Graves' hyperthyroidism.

The chain joins TRBV6-1 to TRBJ1-3; maybe TRBD1 (5 bases). In germline, CDR1 is MNHNS, CDR2 SASEGT. Trimming removed 6 bases at V and 2 bases at J, with 11 bases between. This CDR3 is built from 14 residues. CDR3 in DNA: TGTGCCAGCAGCTGGGACCGAGCTGGAAACACCATATATTTT. It specifies CASSWDRAGNTIYF.

This rearrangement joins TRBV28 to TRBJ2-3; the match to TRBD2 covers 9 bases. The CDR3 covers 14 residues. J gave up 4 bases and V 6 bases, and 5 bases lay outside the gene matches. Germline CDR1 is MDHEN and CDR2 is SYDVKM. The CDR3 sequence is CASRPGTSSDTQYF. The CDR3 DNA sequence: TGTGCCAGCAGACCCGGGACTAGCTCAGATACGCAGTATTTT.

With respect to this clonotype: Being one base from a much bigger clone, this may be a read error. The chain has TRBV28 and TRBJ2-1; D is undetermined. V was clipped by 2 bases and J by 10 bases, with 12 bases between them. This CDR3 comprises 13 residues. CDR1 MDHEN and CDR2 SYDVKM come from the germline V gene. As DNA, the CDR3 is TGTGCCAGCAGTTTAGGGCAGGCCGGCGAGCAGTTCTTC. This codes for CASSLGQAGEQFF.

This clonotype was counted between two and nine times. The chain uses TRBV20-1 and TRBJ1-3; tentatively, D is TRBD1 (5 bases). This CDR3 is 14 amino acids long. Germline CDR1 and CDR2: DFQATT and SNEGSKA (reference sequence). V gave up 5 bases and J gave up 1 base, with 12 bases separating them. CDR3 nucleotide sequence: TGCAGTGCTCGACCGGGGGGATCTGGAAACACCATATATTTT. As protein: CSARPGGSGNTIYF.

The V and J genes are TRBV12-3 or TRBV12-4 and TRBJ1-1; D remains unclear. Trimming left V 1 base short and J 4 bases short, with 7 bases between. The CDR3 runs to 13 residues. The CDR3 coding sequence is TGTGCCAGCAGTTTAGGACCGAGCACTGAAGCTTTCTTT. It yields the protein CASSLGPSTEAFF.

This clonotype was observed at least ten times. The gene calls are TRBV7-9 and TRBJ1-5, with a tentative D call TRBD1 (6 bases). Per the germline V gene, CDR1 is SEHNR and CDR2 is FQNEAQ (reference sequence). CDR3 size: 14 residues. With 0 bases removed from V and 9 bases from J, the gap between germline ends came to 12 bases. CDR3 bases: TGTGCCAGCAGCTTAGCAGGTGGGGGGGCGCCCCAGCATTTT. This sequence encodes CASSLAGGGAPQHF.

This clonotype was counted a few times. The rearrangement joins TRBV29-1 to TRBJ2-1; 11 bases line up with TRBD2. The CDR3 sequence is 13 residues long. V dropped 8 bases and J dropped 10; count of bases not matched to a gene: 10. Looked up from germline, CDR1 is SQVTM and CDR2 is ANQGSEA. The CDR3 reads CSFLAGGVGEQFF. CDR3 DNA sequence: TGCAGCTTCCTAGCGGGAGGAGTGGGGGAGCAGTTCTTC.

This clonotype was counted ten times or more. The V call is TRBV19, the J call TRBJ2-3; TRBD1 might be the D (6 bases). The CDR3 totals 14 residues. Germline-derived CDR1 and CDR2 are LNHDA and SQIVND (reference sequence). V lost 8 bases to trimming and J lost 1 base, with 13 bases between them. CDR3: CASSSGQRTDTQYF. As DNA, the CDR3 is TGTGCCAGTTCTTCAGGACAGCGCACAGATACGCAGTATTTT.

This clonotype was picked up many times. This chain joins TRBV11-2 and TRBJ2-1, with D tentatively TRBD2 (6 bases). This CDR3 is built from 14 residues. V shed 6 bases and J shed 9 bases, with 18 bases lying between them. Germline CDR1 SGHAT, CDR2 FQNNGV. In nucleotides, the CDR3 is TGTGCCAGCAGATTGACTTTTCGGGAGATTGAGCAGTTCTTC. Translation: CASRLTFREIEQFF.

This clonotype was seen at least ten times. The chain recombines TRBV2 with TRBJ2-3; 13 bases are a match to TRBD2. Germline V gives CDR1 SNHLY, CDR2 FYNNEI. The CDR3 has 16 residues. J gave up 3 bases and V 6 bases, and 6 bases lay outside the gene matches. CDR3 residues: CASRGKTSGRTDTQYF. For the CDR3, the DNA is TGTGCCAGCAGGGGAAAGACTAGCGGGAGGACAGATACGCAGTATTTT.

This clonotype was seen more than once but under ten times. The rearrangement joins TRBV19 to TRBJ2-5; D perhaps matches TRBD2 (5 bases). The germline V and J ends were trimmed by 2 bases and 4 bases, with 11 bases remaining between them. Germline CDR1 and CDR2: LNHDA and SQIVND (reference sequence). The CDR3 length is 14 residues. The CDR3 region has the DNA TGTGCCAGTAGTATATCAACTAGGCGAGAGACCCAGTACTTC. This gives the protein CASSISTRRETQYF. Variable domain in full (rest from reference TRBV19 and TRBJ2-5): DGGITQSPKYLFRKEGQNVTLSCEQNLNHDAMYWYRQDPGQGLRLIYYSQIVNDFQKGDIAEGYSVSREKKESFPLTVTSAQKNPTAFYLCASSISTRRETQYFGPGTRLLVL.

In this sample, this clonotype turned up many times. The chain carries TRBV6-1 and TRBJ2-7; possible D gene TRBD1, 6 bases. The ends were cut back, 10 bases at V and 3 bases at J, with 13 bases in the middle. CDR1 is MNHNS and CDR2 is SASEGT in the germline V gene. This CDR3 comprises 12 residues. The DNA for the CDR3 is TGTGCCACCCAGGGGAACCTCTACGAGCAGTACTTC. Translating it yields CATQGNLYEQYF.

This chain uses TRBV5-1 with TRBJ2-2, with 10 bases matching TRBD2. Germline CDR1 reads SGHRS; CDR2 reads YFSETQ. CDR3 size: 15 residues. The V and J ends lost 0 bases and 4 bases, in that order; junction bases with no gene match: 0. The CDR3 region has the DNA TGCGCCAGCAGCTTGGCTAGCGGGGGCACCGGGGAGCTGTTTTTT. It specifies CASSLASGGTGELFF. The variable domain in full, completed from reference TRBV5-1 and TRBJ2-2, reads KAGVTQTPRYLIKTRGQQVTLSCSPISGHRSVSWYQQTPGQGLQFLFEYFSETQRNKGNFPGRFSGRQFSNSRSEMNVSTLELGDSALYLCASSLASGGTGELFFGEGSRLTVL.

The sample holds many counts of this clonotype. The V and J genes are TRBV10-1 and TRBJ2-3; 10 bases line up with TRBD2. J gave up 1 base and V 8 bases, and 6 bases lay outside the gene matches. The CDR3 is 15 amino acids. Germline-derived CDR1 and CDR2 are WNHNN and SYGVQD (reference sequence). CDR3 DNA: TGCGCCAGCGCCCCCGGGACTAGCGGCACAGATACGCAGTATTTT. It yields the protein CASAPGTSGTDTQYF.

The V and J genes are TRBV18 and TRBJ1-4; D call uncertain. The CDR3 has 14 residues. V was cut by 2 bases and J by 7 bases, with 11 bases left in between. CDR1 is KGHSH and CDR2 is LQKENI in the germline V gene. CDR3 DNA: TGTGCCAGCTCACCAGGTCAGGCAAGTGAAAAACTGTTTTTT. It is translated as CASSPGQASEKLFF.

This clonotype was observed at least ten times. The chain employs TRBV11-2 and TRBJ2-1; 10 nucleotides align to TRBD2. Germline CDR1 and CDR2: SGHAT and FQNNGV. The ends lost 5 bases at V and 9 bases at J; junction bases unmatched: 10. This CDR3 spans 15 amino acids. The CDR3 loop is CASSPEREGRGEQFF. The CDR3 DNA is TGTGCCAGCAGCCCGGAGCGGGAGGGCCGCGGTGAGCAGTTCTTC.

In this sample, this clonotype turned up many times. The chain joins TRBV20-1 to TRBJ2-3; 9 bases map to TRBD2. CDR3 size: 16 residues. The junction had 9 bases not matched to a gene; V was cut back by 2 bases and J by 3 bases. Looked up from germline, CDR1 is DFQATT and CDR2 is SNEGSKA (reference sequence). CDR3 coding DNA: TGCAGTGCTAGACCGATAGCGGGAGCGTCGACAGATACGCAGTATTTT. It codes for CSARPIAGASTDTQYF.

This clonotype was seen only a few times. V usage is TRBV18 and J usage is TRBJ2-7, with 9 bases lining up with TRBD1. Germline CDR1 and CDR2: KGHSH and LQKENI. With V trimmed by 0 bases and J by 1 base, 1 base remained unmatched. This CDR3 has 15 residues. CDR3 DNA sequence: TGTGCCAGCTCACCACCGGGACAGGGATCCTACGAGCAGTACTTC. This translates into CASSPPGQGSYEQYF.

At least ten counts were recorded for this clonotype. This rearrangement joins TRBV12-3 or TRBV12-4 to TRBJ2-2; D is possibly TRBD2 (6 bases). The CDR3 runs 17 residues. V shed 0 bases and J shed 6 bases, with 17 bases lying between them. The CDR3: CASSLAVGVGGAGELFF. For the CDR3, the DNA is TGTGCCAGCAGTTTAGCGGTCGGCGTAGGAGGGGCCGGGGAGCTGTTTTTT.